The rows below give T cell receptor beta chains drawn from one sample of a study of beta chain features in type 1 diabetes. The method was immunoSEQ multiplex PCR; TCRdb's version includes in-frame clones alone and lacks a portion of them. The table records about 660,000 clones, roughly 13% of them present only once. Sequenced material: naive CD4+ T cells from blood. Receptor source: a young man with type 1 diabetes. The CDR3 runs from the conserved cysteine through the conserved F or W. D genes are given only for firm matches. Clone size, where shown, is once, few, many, or a class for clones that have expanded.

length: 18; D: -; size: few; J: TRBJ2-1; V: TRBV21-1; CDR3: CASSKGPRTGPGCNEQFF; DNA: TGTGCCAGCAGCAAAGGCCCCCGGACAGGGCCGGGGTGTAATGAGCAGTTCTTC
length: 14; D: -; size: -; J: TRBJ1-2; V: TRBV7-2; CDR3: CASSFGLVNYGYTF; DNA: TGTGCCAGCAGCTTCGGACTGGTTAACTATGGCTACACCTTC
length: 13; D: -; size: few; J: TRBJ1-1; V: TRBV7-2; CDR3: CASSPPVVAEAFF; DNA: TGTGCCAGCAGCCCTCCCGTGGTTGCTGAAGCTTTCTTT
length: 13; D: -; size: few; J: TRBJ2-1; V: TRBV2; CDR3: CASLGPTHNEQFF; DNA: TGTGCCAGCTTGGGACCGACCCACAATGAGCAGTTCTTC
length: 11; D: -; size: few; J: TRBJ1-2; V: TRBV20-1; CDR3: CSATRREGYTF; DNA: TGCAGTGCTACAAGGAGGGAAGGCTACACCTTC
length: 13; D: TRBD1; size: -; J: TRBJ1-5; V: TRBV7-3; CDR3: CASSLQGDQPQHF; DNA: TGTGCCAGCAGCTTGCAGGGGGATCAGCCCCAGCATTTT
length: 14; D: -; size: few; J: TRBJ2-3; V: TRBV11-2; CDR3: CASSSQGGVDTQYF; DNA: TGTGCCAGCAGCTCCCAAGGGGGGGTAGATACGCAGTATTTT
length: 11; D: -; size: few; J: TRBJ2-5; V: TRBV20-1; CDR3: CSARDYETQYF; DNA: TGCAGTGCTAGAGATTACGAGACCCAGTACTTC
length: 13; D: -; size: few; J: TRBJ2-7; V: TRBV6-5; CDR3: CASKRERAYEQYF; DNA: TGTGCCAGCAAACGCGAGAGAGCGTACGAGCAGTACTTC
length: 13; D: TRBD1; size: few; J: TRBJ2-7; V: TRBV5-1; CDR3: CASSRDSNYEQYF; DNA: TGCGCCAGCAGCCGGGACAGTAACTACGAGCAGTACTTC
length: 15; D: -; size: -; J: TRBJ2-1; V: TRBV5-1; CDR3: CASSPGSGQEDEQFF; DNA: TGCGCCAGCAGCCCCGGTTCGGGACAAGAGGATGAGCAGTTCTTC
length: 10; D: -; size: few; J: TRBJ1-2; V: TRBV27; CDR3: CASSFRGYTF; DNA: TGTGCCAGCAGTTTTCGAGGCTACACCTTC
length: 16; D: TRBD2; size: few; J: TRBJ2-1; V: TRBV10-3; CDR3: CAISEWRTRTVNEQFF; DNA: TGTGCCATCAGTGAATGGAGGACTAGGACCGTTAATGAGCAGTTCTTC
length: 13; D: -; size: -; J: TRBJ1-1; V: TRBV30; CDR3: CAWRTRVYTEAFF; DNA: TGTGCCTGGAGGACCAGGGTATACACTGAAGCTTTCTTT
length: 12; D: -; size: few; J: TRBJ1-1; V: TRBV6-5; CDR3: CASSRPNTEAFF; DNA: TGTGCCAGCAGCCGTCCGAACACTGAAGCTTTCTTT
length: 14; D: TRBD1; size: -; J: TRBJ1-1; V: TRBV5-4; CDR3: CASRADRWGTEAFF; DNA: TGTGCCAGCAGGGCGGACAGGTGGGGCACTGAAGCTTTCTTT
length: 12; D: -; size: few; J: TRBJ2-3; V: TRBV11-2; CDR3: CASTVVTDTQYF; DNA: TGTGCCAGCACTGTGGTCACAGATACGCAGTATTTT
length: 14; D: -; size: few; J: TRBJ2-3; V: TRBV7-8; CDR3: CASSRGYGADTQYF; DNA: TGTGCCAGCAGCCGGGGGTACGGGGCAGATACGCAGTATTTT
length: 15; D: -; size: -; J: TRBJ1-1; V: TRBV6-5; CDR3: CASKSTLLGRTEAFF; DNA: TGTGCCAGCAAGAGTACGCTCCTCGGGAGGACTGAAGCTTTCTTT
length: 14; D: TRBD1; size: -; J: TRBJ2-5; V: TRBV5-8; CDR3: CASSFGQGQETQYF; DNA: TGTGCCAGCAGCTTCGGACAGGGACAAGAGACCCAGTACTTC
length: 16; D: TRBD2; size: few; J: TRBJ2-5; V: TRBV9; CDR3: CASSAQGTSGEETQYF; DNA: TGTGCCAGCAGCGCCCAGGGGACTAGCGGTGAAGAGACCCAGTACTTC
length: 11; D: -; size: -; J: TRBJ1-1; V: TRBV7-9; CDR3: CASSLEGRAFF; DNA: TGTGCCAGCAGCTTAGAAGGGAGAGCTTTCTTT
length: 16; D: TRBD2; size: once; J: TRBJ2-1; V: TRBV9; CDR3: CASSASTSASYNEQFF; DNA: TGTGCCAGCAGCGCCTCGACTAGCGCGTCCTACAATGAGCAGTTCTTC
length: 16; D: TRBD2; size: few; J: TRBJ2-7; V: TRBV18; CDR3: CASSPPTSGRSFEQYF; DNA: TGTGCCAGCTCACCACCGACTAGCGGGAGGAGTTTCGAGCAGTACTTC
length: 14; D: -; size: few; J: TRBJ2-1; V: TRBV10-1; CDR3: CASSESFLGNEQFF; DNA: TGCGCCAGCAGTGAGAGCTTCCTTGGAAATGAGCAGTTCTTC
length: 13; D: TRBD1; size: few; J: TRBJ2-7; V: TRBV14; CDR3: CASSQGQGTEQYF; DNA: TGTGCCAGCAGCCAGGGACAGGGAACCGAGCAGTACTTC
length: 15; D: TRBD1; size: few; J: TRBJ1-1; V: TRBV29-1; CDR3: CSVLGQGAVNTEAFF; DNA: TGCAGCGTTCTCGGACAGGGGGCGGTGAACACTGAAGCTTTCTTT
length: 14; D: -; size: -; J: TRBJ1-3; V: TRBV11-2; CDR3: CASSLDSSGNTIYF; DNA: TGTGCCAGCAGCTTAGACAGTTCTGGAAACACCATATATTTT
length: 12; D: TRBD2; size: few; J: TRBJ2-3; V: TRBV2; CDR3: CASRLAGDTQYF; DNA: TGTGCCAGCCGGCTAGCGGGAGATACGCAGTATTTT
length: 15; D: -; size: few; J: TRBJ1-4; V: TRBV5-6; CDR3: CASSVTGRTNEKLFF; DNA: TGTGCCAGCAGCGTCACAGGGAGGACTAATGAAAAACTGTTTTTT
length: 14; D: -; size: -; J: TRBJ1-6; V: TRBV7-9; CDR3: CASSLNQAASPLHF; DNA: TGTGCCAGCAGCTTAAACCAGGCTGCCTCACCCCTCCACTTT
length: 16; D: -; size: few; J: TRBJ2-5; V: TRBV7-2; CDR3: CASSLSPVGGQETQYF; DNA: TGTGCCAGCAGCCTCTCCCCAGTGGGGGGTCAAGAGACCCAGTACTTC
length: 16; D: -; size: -; J: TRBJ2-4; V: TRBV30; CDR3: CAWSGKPRKAKNIQYF; DNA: TGTGCCTGGAGTGGCAAACCCCGCAAAGCCAAAAACATTCAGTACTTC
length: 13; D: -; size: -; J: TRBJ2-1; V: TRBV6-6; CDR3: CASIRPGENEQFF; DNA: TGTGCCAGCATCCGGCCTGGGGAGAATGAGCAGTTCTTC
length: 13; D: -; size: few; J: TRBJ2-4; V: TRBV29-1; CDR3: CSALLLAKNIQYF; DNA: TGCAGCGCTCTCCTTTTAGCCAAAAACATTCAGTACTTC
length: 14; D: TRBD1; size: -; J: TRBJ1-2; V: TRBV7-9; CDR3: CASGGDRVGYGYTF; DNA: TGTGCCAGCGGAGGGGACAGGGTGGGTTATGGCTACACCTTC
length: 11; D: -; size: -; J: TRBJ1-1; V: TRBV30; CDR3: CAWSVTKTAFF; DNA: TGTGCCTGGAGTGTAACCAAGACTGCTTTCTTT
length: 14; D: -; size: few; J: TRBJ2-5; V: TRBV18; CDR3: CASSPRDYQETQYF; DNA: TGTGCCAGCTCACCGCGGGACTACCAAGAGACCCAGTACTTC
length: 15; D: -; size: -; J: TRBJ2-7; V: TRBV7-2; CDR3: CASSLEGGYSYEQYF; DNA: TGTGCCAGCAGCTTAGAGGGGGGATACTCCTACGAGCAGTACTTC
length: 16; D: TRBD1; size: few; J: TRBJ1-6; V: TRBV27; CDR3: CATSPQGGSYNSPLHF; DNA: TGTGCCACCTCCCCGCAGGGGGGTTCCTATAATTCACCCCTCCACTTT
length: 12; D: -; size: -; J: TRBJ2-5; V: TRBV30; CDR3: CAWTQGGETQYF; DNA: TGTGCCTGGACCCAGGGCGGGGAGACCCAGTACTTC
length: 19; D: -; size: -; J: TRBJ1-2; V: TRBV18; CDR3: CASSPRSQGRRQANYGYTF; DNA: TGTGCCAGCTCACCACGATCGCAGGGACGTAGACAAGCTAACTATGGCTACACCTTC
length: 12; D: TRBD1; size: -; J: TRBJ1-1; V: TRBV30; CDR3: CAWGTANTEAFF; DNA: TGTGCCTGGGGGACAGCGAACACTGAAGCTTTCTTT
length: 13; D: -; size: -; J: TRBJ1-2; V: TRBV2; CDR3: CASSGVREGGYTF; DNA: TGTGCCAGCAGTGGAGTCCGTGAAGGGGGCTACACCTTC
length: 16; D: -; size: few; J: TRBJ2-1; V: TRBV16; CDR3: CASSQSGGASYNEQFF; DNA: TGTGCCAGCAGCCAATCTGGAGGGGCTTCCTACAATGAGCAGTTCTTC
length: 14; D: TRBD1; size: few; J: TRBJ1-1; V: TRBV7-9; CDR3: CASSFNRQGFEAFF; DNA: TGTGCCAGCAGCTTTAATCGACAGGGTTTTGAAGCTTTCTTT
length: 17; D: -; size: few; J: TRBJ1-2; V: TRBV18; CDR3: CASSPSGAAAANYGYTF; DNA: TGTGCCAGCTCACCATCCGGGGCGGCGGCCGCTAACTATGGCTACACCTTC
length: 16; D: -; size: -; J: TRBJ1-1; V: TRBV7-3; CDR3: CASSLMQGPGRFEAFF; DNA: TGTGCCAGCAGCTTAATGCAGGGTCCCGGACGGTTCGAAGCTTTCTTT
length: 15; D: TRBD2; size: few; J: TRBJ2-5; V: TRBV9; CDR3: CASSVASGSEKTQYF; DNA: TGTGCCAGCAGCGTAGCAAGCGGGAGTGAAAAGACCCAGTACTTC
length: 12; D: -; size: -; J: TRBJ2-7; V: TRBV6-1; CDR3: CASSEVQNEQYF; DNA: TGTGCCAGCAGTGAAGTGCAGAATGAGCAGTACTTC
length: 13; D: -; size: -; J: TRBJ2-2; V: TRBV9; CDR3: CASKPGGSGELFF; DNA: TGTGCCAGCAAGCCAGGGGGGAGCGGGGAGCTGTTTTTT
length: 17; D: -; size: -; J: TRBJ2-6; V: TRBV7-2; CDR3: CASSRLSGPTGANVLTF; DNA: TGTGCCAGCAGCCGCCTGTCGGGGCCGACTGGGGCCAACGTCCTGACTTTC
length: 12; D: -; size: -; J: TRBJ2-5; V: TRBV29-1; CDR3: CSALPGGETQYF; DNA: TGCAGCGCGCTTCCTGGGGGGGAGACCCAGTACTTC
length: 15; D: TRBD2; size: -; J: TRBJ2-1; V: TRBV5-1; CDR3: CASSLNGREEGEQFF; DNA: TGCGCCAGCAGCTTGAACGGGAGGGAGGAGGGTGAGCAGTTCTTC
length: 11; D: -; size: few; J: TRBJ1-1; V: TRBV2; CDR3: CASMANTEAFF; DNA: TGTGCCAGCATGGCGAACACTGAAGCTTTCTTT
length: 13; D: -; size: few; J: TRBJ1-1; V: TRBV5-6; CDR3: CASTGVGTAEAFF; DNA: TGTGCCAGCACCGGCGTGGGGACGGCTGAAGCTTTCTTT
length: 15; D: -; size: -; J: TRBJ2-2; V: TRBV7-9; CDR3: CARALGASNTGELFF; DNA: TGTGCCAGGGCGCTGGGGGCCTCGAACACCGGGGAGCTGTTTTTT
length: 11; D: -; size: -; J: TRBJ2-1; V: TRBV29-1; CDR3: CSVGDYNEQFF; DNA: TGCAGCGTTGGCGACTACAATGAGCAGTTCTTC
length: 14; D: TRBD1; size: few; J: TRBJ2-5; V: TRBV30; CDR3: CAWSMGQQEETQYF; DNA: TGTGCCTGGAGTATGGGACAGCAAGAAGAGACCCAGTACTTC